These 15 T cell receptor beta chains were sequenced from one sample in a study of patients and donors after allogeneic stem cell transplantation. MiXCR was run by TCRdb on the RT-PCR reads, yielding one entry per CDR3 protein. The data show about a million distinct CDR3 sequences, about a sixth seen once. Source material: blood, either unsorted or a sorted T cell fraction (not recorded which). The origin of the receptors is a human donor who was either an allogeneic HSCT recipient or a stem cell or donor lymphocyte infusion donor (not recorded which). It is not recorded whose cells these are; they may come from a transplant donor.

This clonotype was seen more than once but under ten times. This sequence joins TRBV12-3 or TRBV12-4 and TRBJ2-5, with D perhaps given as TRBD1 or TRBD2 (6 bases each). The germline V and J ends were trimmed by 10 bases and 7 bases, with 28 bases remaining between them. The CDR3 extends over 16 amino acids. The CDR3 region is CAILRGTQGRLGTQYF. Written as DNA, the CDR3 is TGTGCCATCTTGCGCGGGACTCAGGGGAGACTTGGGACCCAGTACTTC.

V is TRBV3-1 and J is TRBJ1-1; D is undetermined. This CDR3 contains 14 residues. The V gene's germline CDR1 is LGHDT and CDR2 YNNKEL (reference sequence). V was trimmed by 2 bases and J by 1 base, leaving 8 bases between them. Here the CDR3 reads CASSQTLENTEAFF. The CDR3 region has the DNA TGTGCCAGCAGCCAAACGTTGGAGAACACTGAAGCTTTCTTT. Looking up the rest from reference TRBV3-1 and TRBJ1-1 gives the full variable domain: DTAVSQTPKYLVTQMGNDKSIKCEQNLGHDTMYWYKQDSKKFLKIMFSYNNKELIINETVPNRFSPKSPDKAHLNLHINSLELGDSAVYFCASSQTLENTEAFFGQGTRLTVV.

This clonotype came up many times. The chain uses TRBV5-1 and TRBJ2-5; 7 nucleotides agree with TRBD2. This CDR3 is built from 14 residues. Germline lookup yields CDR1 SGHRS and CDR2 YFSETQ. V dropped 1 base and J dropped 3; count of bases not matched to a gene: 3. The CDR3 DNA reads TGCGCCAGCAGCTTGCCGAGCGGGAAAGAGACCCAGTACTTC. Protein sequence: CASSLPSGKETQYF.

This chain uses TRBV10-2 with TRBJ2-1; 7 nucleotides line up with TRBD2. V shed 3 bases and J 1 base; nucleotides not matched to a gene: 6. CDR1 is WSHSY and CDR2 is SAAADI in the germline V gene. The length of the CDR3 is 16 residues. DNA of the CDR3: TGCGCCAGCAGTGATCTACTAGCGAGTTCCTACAATGAGCAGTTCTTC. Protein: CASSDLLASSYNEQFF.

A few counts support this clonotype. The rearrangement links TRBV4-2 to TRBJ1-6; D remains unclear. The CDR3 runs to 20 residues. The germline V gene has CDR1 LGHNA and CDR2 YNFKEQ. V was shortened by 4 bases and J by 0 bases, with 22 bases between the two germline ends. The CDR3 DNA reads TGTGCCAGCAGCCGGCATCGGACTCTTCGGACCAGCTCCTATAATTCACCCCTCCACTTT. Amino acids: CASSRHRTLRTSSYNSPLHF.

A remark on this clonotype: Relative to the germline gene, one junction end is altered; a read error may explain this. The chain couples TRBV6-5 to TRBJ1-1; TRBD1 might be the D (5 bases). Germline values: CDR1 MNHEY, CDR2 SVGAGI. The CDR3 consists of 15 residues. The CDR3 is CASSYSGFSGTEAFF. The CDR3 DNA sequence: TGTGCCAGCAGCTACTCAGGGTTCTCTGGAACTGAAGCTTTCTTT.

In its sample, this clonotype was seen a few times. The CDR3 here is CATSESTGGRPQHF. CDR3 nucleotide sequence: TGTGCCACCAGTGAGTCCACAGGGGGCCGGCCCCAGCATTTT. The chain employs TRBV24-1 and TRBJ1-5, with 9 positions matching TRBD1. The CDR3 is 14 residues long. In germline, CDR1 is KGHDR, CDR2 SFDVKD. After removal of 4 bases from V and 9 bases from J, the junction contained 6 bases not matched to a gene.

In DNA form, the CDR3 reads TGTGCCAGCAGTGACCCGGCGACCCAGGAAGTTGAGTCTGGCTACACCTTC. Its protein is CASSDPATQEVESGYTF. The chain employs TRBV6-1 and TRBJ1-2; no definite D call. The germline V gene has CDR1 MNHNS and CDR2 SASEGT. The CDR3 sequence is 17 residues long. Trimming left V 3 bases short and J 7 bases short, with 24 bases between.

This clonotype has more than one count but fewer than ten. The CDR3 sequence is CASSHRQGLFSYEQYF. The CDR3 region has the DNA TGTGCCAGCAGCCATCGCCAGGGACTTTTCTCCTACGAGCAGTACTTC. The chain joins TRBV14 to TRBJ2-7, with a weak D call TRBD2 (6 bases). The CDR3 has 16 residues. The germline CDR1 and CDR2 sequences are SGHDN and FVKESK. Trimming took off 3 bases at V and 0 bases at J, with 15 bases between the two ends.

The count of this clonotype is one. V usage is TRBV19 and J usage is TRBJ2-1, with 8 bases fitting TRBD2. Per germline, CDR1 LNHDA and CDR2 SQIVND (reference sequence). Trimming cost V 1 base and J 6 bases; bases outside gene matches: 8. The CDR3 has 16 residues. CDR3 DNA: TGTGCCAGTAGTATAGTCCTAGCGGGTCTCTTCAATGAGCAGTTCTTC. This translates into CASSIVLAGLFNEQFF.

CDR3: CSATDGIHSGNTIYF. The CDR3 region has the DNA TGCAGTGCCACTGACGGAATTCACTCTGGAAACACCATATATTTT. This chain joins TRBV20-1 and TRBJ1-3; D gene unclear. This CDR3 contains 15 residues. From germline, CDR1 is DFQATT and CDR2 SNEGSKA (reference sequence). V lost 6 bases, J lost 0 bases, and 15 bases lay in between.

The chain has TRBV20-1 and TRBJ2-7, with 8 bases aligning to TRBD2. With V trimmed by 2 bases and J by 6 bases, 12 bases remained unmatched. The CDR3 runs to 15 residues. Germline V gene lookup returns CDR1 DFQATT and CDR2 SNEGSKA (reference sequence). Written as DNA, the CDR3 is TGCAGTGCTAGACCCCAGGGCGCGGGGGGACTCGAGCAGTACTTC. This encodes CSARPQGAGGLEQYF.

The genes are TRBV29-1 and TRBJ1-1; D is unclear. Germline CDR1 reads SQVTM; CDR2 reads ANQGSEA. The CDR3 length is 16 residues. V lost 0 bases and J lost 5, with 19 bases in between. In nucleotides, the CDR3 is TGCAGCGTTGAAGATCTGGGCAGCGGACTTGGAACTGAAGCTTTCTTT. Amino acids: CSVEDLGSGLGTEAFF.

The V and J genes are TRBV18 and TRBJ2-5, with 9 bases identical to TRBD2. The CDR3 is 17 amino acids. The germline V gene has CDR1 KGHSH and CDR2 LQKENI. Trimming cost V 2 bases and J 2 bases; bases outside gene matches: 9. The CDR3: CASSPWIAGETQETQYF. In DNA form, the CDR3 reads TGTGCCAGCTCACCATGGATAGCGGGAGAAACTCAAGAGACCCAGTACTTC.

This chain joins TRBV7-2 and TRBJ2-7, with 12 bases that match TRBD2. The CDR3 covers 15 residues. Germline V gene lookup returns CDR1 SGHTA and CDR2 FQGNSA. With V trimmed by 5 bases and J by 7 bases, 9 bases remained unmatched. The CDR3 DNA reads TGTGCCAGCAGCCCGAGACTAGCGGGGGCGGGTGAGCAGTACTTC. It is translated as CASSPRLAGAGEQYF.